Following are 13 T cell receptor beta chains from one sample sequenced in a study of T-cell reconstitution after alpha-beta-depleted transplantation in children. As it was prepared, the TCRbeta library received unique molecular identifiers. TCRdb re-called the PCR reads with MiXCR, one entry per CDR3 protein. The sample has 400,000 to 550,000 distinct CDR3 sequences, approximately 10% seen once. Sequenced material: PBMCs, taken before TCRalphabeta/CD19-depleted stem cell transplant. Receptors originate from a child under 10 years old with inherited bone marrow failure, due to receive a stem cell transplant.

This clonotype was counted ten times or more. V is TRBV12-3 or TRBV12-4 and J is TRBJ2-5; the match to TRBD2 covers 11 bases. The CDR3 consists of 17 residues. With 4 bases clipped from V and 4 bases from J, the junction kept 11 bases outside the gene matches. CDR3 region: CASSYLAGGLVGETQYF. The CDR3 bases are TGTGCCAGCAGTTACCTAGCGGGAGGCTTGGTTGGAGAGACCCAGTACTTC.

This clonotype was detected ten times or more. CDR3 sequence reads: CASSLAQGGVSDTQYF. DNA of the CDR3: TGTGCCAGCAGCTTAGCGCAGGGGGGAGTCTCCGATACGCAGTATTTT. This sequence joins TRBV7-9 and TRBJ2-3; the D gene is possibly TRBD1 (7 bases). CDR1 SEHNR and CDR2 FQNEAQ come from the germline V gene (reference sequence). The CDR3 spans 16 residues. Trimming took 0 bases from V and 6 from J, leaving 16 bases between them.

A remark on this clonotype: The conserved phenylalanine or tryptophan normally closing the CDR3 is absent here, so this likely arose from a read error. The chain is built from TRBV28 and TRBJ1-4, with no clear D. Germline V gene sequence: CDR1 MDHEN, CDR2 SYDVKM. This CDR3 contains 13 residues. The ends were cut back, 3 bases at V and 4 bases at J, with 6 bases in the middle. The CDR3 loop is CASSFRVNEKLFV. CDR3 DNA sequence: TGTGCCAGCAGTTTTCGGGTTAATGAAAAACTGTTTGTT.

Ten or more counts support this clonotype. The junction departs from germline at one end; a sequencing error may be responsible. This chain uses TRBV14 with TRBJ2-7; no clear D gene. Germline CDR1 SGHDN, CDR2 FVKESK. The CDR3 totals 11 residues. CDR3 in amino acids: CASSQFGSQQF. CDR3 bases: TGTGCCAGCAGCCAATTTGGGTCACAACAATTC.

This clonotype was picked up many times. This chain connects TRBV20-1 to TRBJ2-1; 7 nucleotides line up with TRBD1. CDR1 and CDR2 (germline): DFQATT, SNEGSKA (reference sequence). The trim removed 0 bases at V and 8 bases at J, leaving 10 bases unmatched. The CDR3 is 15 residues long. CDR3 residues: CSARDKRQGGDEQFF. The CDR3 nucleotides read TGCAGTGCTAGAGATAAGAGACAGGGTGGGGATGAGCAGTTCTTC.

This clonotype was counted at least ten times. The chain uses TRBV7-9 and TRBJ2-2; D not resolved. CDR1 is SEHNR and CDR2 is FQNEAQ in the germline V gene (reference sequence). This CDR3 has 16 amino acids. V lost 0 bases and J 1 base, leaving 9 bases between the germline ends. The CDR3 nucleotides are TGTGCCAGCAGCTTAGCTGTCCCCCTGAACACCGGGGAGCTGTTTTTT. Translation: CASSLAVPLNTGELFF.

The chain is built from TRBV5-6 and TRBJ2-3; TRBD2 aligns across 11 bases. CDR3 length: 17 amino acids. Per the germline V gene, CDR1 is SGHDT and CDR2 is YYEEEE. V shed 2 bases and J 2 bases; nucleotides not matched to a gene: 7. CDR3 DNA sequence: TGTGCCAGCAGCTTCGGGGGACTAGCGGTCTTCACAGATACGCAGTATTTT. Protein product: CASSFGGLAVFTDTQYF. Combining the CDR3 with reference TRBV5-6 and TRBJ2-3 gives the whole variable domain DAGVTQSPTHLIKTRGQQVTLRCSPKSGHDTVSWYQQALGQGPQFIFQYYEEEERQRGNFPDRFSGHQFPNYSSELNVNALLLGDSALYLCASSFGGLAVFTDTQYFGPGTRLTVL.

This clonotype was recorded at least ten times. The V call is TRBV7-8, the J call TRBJ2-2; D is unclear. Germline assignment: CDR1 SGHVS and CDR2 FQNEAQ. Between the trimmed V and J ends, which lost 2 bases and 5 bases, there was a span of 6 bases. There are 13 residues in the CDR3. Written as DNA, the CDR3 is TGTGCCAGCAGCTTACAGGTGACCGGGGAGCTGTTTTTT. Protein: CASSLQVTGELFF.

This clonotype was detected a few times. V gene TRBV18 combines with J gene TRBJ2-5; the match to TRBD2 covers 12 bases. J was trimmed by 0 bases and V by 3 bases; bases with no gene match: 2. Germline V gene sequence: CDR1 KGHSH, CDR2 LQKENI. This CDR3 comprises 16 residues. The CDR3: CASSPGLAGYQETQYF. The CDR3 region has the DNA TGTGCCAGCTCACCCGGACTAGCGGGGTACCAAGAGACCCAGTACTTC.

The chain recombines TRBV20-1 with TRBJ2-5; D possibly corresponds to TRBD2 (5 bases). Looked up from germline, CDR1 is DFQATT and CDR2 is SNEGSKA (reference sequence). Trimming stripped 2 bases from V and 4 bases from J, with 14 bases between. The CDR3 length is 14 residues. The CDR3 loop reads CSARRLAVSETQYF. Written as DNA, the CDR3 is TGCAGTGCTAGAAGGCTAGCTGTATCAGAGACCCAGTACTTC.

A remark on this clonotype: Being one base from a much bigger clone, this may be a read error. The chain has TRBV4-2 and TRBJ1-5, with TRBD1 identical over 8 bases. CDR1 and CDR2 from the germline V gene are LGHNA and YNFKEQ. The CDR3 has 14 residues. The chain's CDR3 is CASSIGQGIQPHHF. CDR3 nucleotides: TGTGCCAGCAGCATAGGACAGGGAATTCAGCCCCACCATTTT.

This clonotype was found many times. The chain joins TRBV7-9 to TRBJ2-3; the D is unclear. CDR1 is SEHNR, CDR2 FQNEAQ, per germline (reference sequence). CDR3 length: 15 residues. The ends were cut back, 5 bases at V and 4 bases at J, with 16 bases in the middle. CDR3 residues: CASSPPLGPADTQYF. CDR3 nucleotide sequence: TGTGCCAGCAGCCCCCCGCTTGGCCCCGCAGATACGCAGTATTTT. Filled out from reference TRBV7-9 and TRBJ2-3, the complete variable domain reads DTGVSQNPRHKITKRGQNVTFRCDPISEHNRLYWYRQTLGQGPEFLTYFQNEAQLEKSRLLSDRFSAERPKGSFSTLEIQRTEQGDSAMYLCASSPPLGPADTQYFGPGTRLTVL.

This clonotype was seen at least ten times. J is TRBJ2-1 and V is TRBV14; 10 nucleotides agree with TRBD2. The V and J ends lost 6 bases and 4 bases, in that order; junction bases with no gene match: 6. CDR3 length: 15 amino acids. CDR1 is SGHDN, CDR2 FVKESK, per germline. CDR3 sequence: CASSPIAGGYNEQFF. The CDR3 DNA is TGTGCCAGCAGTCCGATAGCGGGAGGTTACAATGAGCAGTTCTTC.